Listed below are T cell receptor beta chains from one sample, sequenced in a study of human T cells and chemical hapten exposure. TCRdb redid the calling of the RACE reads with MiXCR, one entry per CDR3 protein. The sample yields roughly 380,000 distinct CDR3 sequences, approximately 5% seen once. Here the sequenced sample was whole blood, taken in connection with sensitization to the hapten diphenylcyclopropenone (DPC). The receptors shown here come from a woman in her fifties or sixties with alopecia areata. Some clones in this sample may be carry-over from other donors' samples. Each CDR3 is given with its conserved first and last residue. The D gene is left open where the match is weak. Part of the rows lack a size; the others show once, few, many or a class for expanded clones.

v_gene	j_gene	abundance	d_gene	CDR3nt	CDR3aa
TRBV5-1	TRBJ2-3	many	.	TGCGCCAGCAGCATCGGGTCCCCGGCTGGGACAGATACGCAGTATTTT	CASSIGSPAGTDTQYF
TRBV9	TRBJ2-3	.	.	TGTGCCAGCAGCCCCTGGGGCCTCGGGAACACAGATACGCAGTATTTT	CASSPWGLGNTDTQYF
TRBV10-3	TRBJ1-2	few	TRBD1	TGTGCCACTGGGACAGGGACTAACTATGGCTACACCTTC	CATGTGTNYGYTF
TRBV27	TRBJ2-1	few	.	TGTGCCAGCAGTTCCGAAAGGGGGGCCCCCTACAATGAGCAGTTCTTC	CASSSERGAPYNEQFF
TRBV6-2/TRBV6-3	TRBJ1-1	many	.	TGTGCCAGCAGTTCACTTCGGGCCACGCGGGGTACTGAAGCTTTCTTT	CASSSLRATRGTEAFF
TRBV12-3/TRBV12-4	TRBJ2-3	many	.	TGTGCCAGCACCGGACCTAGCACAGATACGCAGTATTTT	CASTGPSTDTQYF
TRBV5-1	TRBJ1-2	many	TRBD1	TGCGCCAGCAGCCCACCAGGGACAGCTAACTATGGCTACACCTTC	CASSPPGTANYGYTF
TRBV10-3	TRBJ2-1	few	TRBD2	TGTGCCATCAGCCTTAGCGGGAGGGGATATGAGCAGTTCTTC	CAISLSGRGYEQFF
TRBV7-2	TRBJ2-5	.	.	TGTGCCAGCAGCTCCCGGTCCTGGGAGACCCAGTACTTC	CASSSRSWETQYF
TRBV18	TRBJ2-1	few	TRBD2	TGTGCCAGCTCACCACTCGGCGGGAGCAATGAGCAGTTCTTC	CASSPLGGSNEQFF
TRBV29-1	TRBJ2-2	many	.	TGCAGCGTCGACGGGACTCCGAACACCGGGGAGCTGTTTTTT	CSVDGTPNTGELFF
TRBV11-2	TRBJ2-2	few	.	TGTGCCAGCAACCGACTACTCGGGGGGCGGCACGGGGAGCTGTTTTTT	CASNRLLGGRHGELFF
TRBV12-3/TRBV12-4	TRBJ2-1	.	.	TGTGCCAGCAGTGCCCCCTTGGATGAGCAGTTCTTC	CASSAPLDEQFF
TRBV29-1	TRBJ1-4	many	.	TGCAGCGTGGGAGGGGGTAATGAAAAACTGTTTTTT	CSVGGGNEKLFF
TRBV19	TRBJ2-6	.	.	TGTGCCAGTACCACCTCAGTGGGGGGCTCTGGGGCCAACGTCCTGACTTTC	CASTTSVGGSGANVLTF
TRBV6-1	TRBJ1-6	few	.	TGTGCCGGGAAGGACTTATCGGACGGTTCACCCCTCCACTTT	CAGKDLSDGSPLHF
TRBV4-1	TRBJ2-2	many	.	TGCGCCAGCAGCCAAGAGGGGCTCCCGAACACCGGGGAGCTGTTTTTT	CASSQEGLPNTGELFF
TRBV6-2/TRBV6-3	TRBJ2-2	.	TRBD1	TGTGCCAGCAGGACCGGACAGGGAATCGGGGAGCTGTTTTTT	CASRTGQGIGELFF
TRBV2	TRBJ2-3	few	TRBD2	TGTGCCAGCAGTTCCGGTGCGGCTCGGGAGACTAGCGGGGTACCCGGAGATACGCAGTATTTT	CASSSGAARETSGVPGDTQYF
TRBV2	TRBJ1-6	.	TRBD1	TGTGCCAGCAAGAAGGGGACAGGGAGTTCACCCCTCCACTTT	CASKKGTGSSPLHF
TRBV6-6	TRBJ1-6	.	.	TGTGCCAGCAGTGTCTCGCAAGGGACCTATAATTCACCCCTCCACTTT	CASSVSQGTYNSPLHF
TRBV12-3/TRBV12-4	TRBJ2-5	few	TRBD1	TGTGCCAGCAGCCTCGACAGGGGCGTAATGGAAGAGACCCAGTACTTC	CASSLDRGVMEETQYF
TRBV28	TRBJ2-3	.	.	TGTGCCAGCAGTTTCGAAGGGCGGGGGCTCACAGATACGCAGTATTTT	CASSFEGRGLTDTQYF
TRBV28	TRBJ1-6	.	.	TGTGCCAGCAGTTTCATCGGGCGGACAAGCTCCTATAATTCACCCCTCCACTTT	CASSFIGRTSSYNSPLHF
TRBV5-6	TRBJ1-2	.	.	TGTGCCAGCAGTTGGTTGGGGGAGGACTATGGCTACACCTTC	CASSWLGEDYGYTF
TRBV3-1	TRBJ2-7	few	TRBD2	TGTGCCAGCAGCCAATCGGGACTAGCCGGTCACGAGCAGTACTTC	CASSQSGLAGHEQYF
TRBV5-1	TRBJ2-3	many	TRBD2	TGCGCCAGCAGCCCGTACGGTCTAGCGGGGATAGATACGCAGTATTTT	CASSPYGLAGIDTQYF
TRBV30	TRBJ2-2	.	.	TGTGCCTGGAGTGTATTTAACACCGGGGAGCTGTTTTTT	CAWSVFNTGELFF
TRBV7-2	TRBJ1-5	many	.	TGTGCCAGCAGGTCAGGAACCGGTGGCAATCAGCCCCAGCATTTT	CASRSGTGGNQPQHF
TRBV5-1	TRBJ1-3	few	.	TGCGCCAGCAGCTTGGGCACAGCCGTCTCTGGAAACACCATATATTTT	CASSLGTAVSGNTIYF
TRBV12-3/TRBV12-4	TRBJ2-1	many	TRBD2	TGTGCCAGCAGTTTACAGCCTAGCGGGGGAAATGAGCAGTTCTTC	CASSLQPSGGNEQFF
TRBV5-1	TRBJ1-1	many	.	TGCGCCAGCAGCTTGGTTATCTTAAGGGAGAACACTGAAGCTTTCTTT	CASSLVILRENTEAFF
TRBV7-2	TRBJ2-7	many	TRBD2	TGTGCCAGCAGCCCGCTAGCGGGGGGGCCGTACGAGCAGTACTTC	CASSPLAGGPYEQYF
TRBV25-1	TRBJ1-4	.	TRBD1	TGTGCCAGCAGTTCACTACCGACAGGGCTCGCAACTAATGAAAAACTGTTTTTT	CASSSLPTGLATNEKLFF
TRBV6-1	TRBJ2-7	few	TRBD1	TGTGCCAGCAGTGAATTGGGAAACAGGGGCGAGCAGTACTTC	CASSELGNRGEQYF
TRBV7-2	TRBJ1-5	many	.	TGTGCCAGCAGCTTCCTGAATCAGCCCCAGCATTTT	CASSFLNQPQHF
TRBV7-9	TRBJ2-7	many	.	TGTGCCAGCAGCTCCTCCCGGGGGAGCTCCTACGAGCAGTACTTC	CASSSSRGSSYEQYF
TRBV6-2/TRBV6-3	TRBJ1-6	.	.	TGTGCCAGCAGTTACTTCGGACCCAGGGACGGCTCACCCCTCCACTTT	CASSYFGPRDGSPLHF
TRBV7-6	TRBJ2-1	many	.	TGTGCCAGCAGCCCAAGGACGGGGTACAATGAGCAGTTCTTC	CASSPRTGYNEQFF
TRBV15	TRBJ2-1	.	TRBD2	TGTGCCACCAGCAATCCAGCGGGAGTATCATATGAGCAGTTCTTC	CATSNPAGVSYEQFF
TRBV1	TRBJ1-1	many	.	TGCACCAGCAGCCAAGAGGAACCCCCGAACACTGAAGCTTTCTTT	CTSSQEEPPNTEAFF
TRBV2	TRBJ2-3	many	.	TGTGCCAGCAGTGAAAGAGGTCGAGGAGGCACAGATACGCAGTATTTT	CASSERGRGGTDTQYF
TRBV12-3/TRBV12-4	TRBJ1-4	many	.	TGTGCCAGCCGAGGGGGGGTAAAACTGTTTTTT	CASRGGVKLFF
TRBV15	TRBJ1-5	many	.	TGTGCCACCAGCAGAGATGATGAGCCCCAGCATTTT	CATSRDDEPQHF
TRBV20-1	TRBJ2-3	many	.	TGCAGTGCTCATAGGGCGGGGTCGACAGATACGCAGTATTTT	CSAHRAGSTDTQYF
TRBV4-1	TRBJ1-5	few	.	TGCGCCAGCAGCCAAGAGGTAGGTCTCGACAATCAGCCCCAGCATTTT	CASSQEVGLDNQPQHF
TRBV4-3	TRBJ2-7	few	.	TGCGCCAGCAGCCAAGAGAGGAGTAAGCAGTACTTC	CASSQERSKQYF
TRBV19	TRBJ1-4	.	.	TGTGCCAGTAGTATATGGGACGGAAATGAAAAACTGTTTTTT	CASSIWDGNEKLFF
TRBV7-2	TRBJ2-3	many	TRBD2	TGTGCCAGCAGCCTTAGCGGGAGGGAAGATACGCAGTATTTT	CASSLSGREDTQYF
TRBV28	TRBJ2-7	many	.	TGTGCCAGCAGTTTCCGGGGCCAAGCCTACGAGCAGTACTTC	CASSFRGQAYEQYF
TRBV11-2	TRBJ2-3	many	TRBD2	TGTGCCAGCAGCCCTCTAGCGGGGGGGCCCGATACGCAGTATTTT	CASSPLAGGPDTQYF
TRBV13	TRBJ2-4	few	.	TGTGCCAGCAGCTTAGAAGCACGGGACATTCAGTACTTC	CASSLEARDIQYF
TRBV23-1	TRBJ2-4	many	.	TGCGCCAGCCCCCCCCGGGCCAAAAACATTCAGTACTTC	CASPPRAKNIQYF
TRBV7-9	TRBJ1-1	many	.	TGTGCCAGCAGCTTAGAGGAAGCTTTCTTT	CASSLEEAFF
TRBV5-5	TRBJ2-2	many	.	TGTGCCAGCAGCAAGAACACCGGGGAGCTGTTTTTT	CASSKNTGELFF